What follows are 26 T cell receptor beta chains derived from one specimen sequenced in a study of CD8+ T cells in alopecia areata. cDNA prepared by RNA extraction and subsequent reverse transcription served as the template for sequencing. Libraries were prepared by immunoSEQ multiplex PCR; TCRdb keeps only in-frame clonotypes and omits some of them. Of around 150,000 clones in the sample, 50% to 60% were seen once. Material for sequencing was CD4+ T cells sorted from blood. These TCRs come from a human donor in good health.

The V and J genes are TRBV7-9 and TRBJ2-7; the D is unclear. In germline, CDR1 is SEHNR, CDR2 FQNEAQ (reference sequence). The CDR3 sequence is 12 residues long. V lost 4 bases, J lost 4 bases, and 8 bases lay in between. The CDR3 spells CASSSITYEQYF. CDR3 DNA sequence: TGTGCCAGCAGCTCCATCACGTACGAGCAGTACTTC.

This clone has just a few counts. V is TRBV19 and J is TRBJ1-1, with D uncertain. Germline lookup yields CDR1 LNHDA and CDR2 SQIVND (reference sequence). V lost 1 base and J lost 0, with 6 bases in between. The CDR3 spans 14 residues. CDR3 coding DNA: TGTGCCAGTAGTATAGGCAGTATGAACACTGAAGCTTTCTTT. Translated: CASSIGSMNTEAFF.

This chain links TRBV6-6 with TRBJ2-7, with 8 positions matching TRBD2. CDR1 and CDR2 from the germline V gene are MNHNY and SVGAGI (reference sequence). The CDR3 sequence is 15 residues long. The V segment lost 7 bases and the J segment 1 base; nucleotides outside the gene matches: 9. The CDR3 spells CASTLSGGASYEQYF. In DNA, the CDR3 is TGTGCCAGCACCCTAAGCGGGGGCGCGTCCTACGAGCAGTACTTC.

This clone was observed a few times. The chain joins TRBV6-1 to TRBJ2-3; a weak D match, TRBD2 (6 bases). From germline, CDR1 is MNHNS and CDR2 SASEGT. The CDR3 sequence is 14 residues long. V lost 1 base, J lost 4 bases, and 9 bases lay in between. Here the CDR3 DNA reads TGTGCCAGCAGTGAAGGGTGGGAGGCAGATACGCAGTATTTT. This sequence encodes CASSEGWEADTQYF.

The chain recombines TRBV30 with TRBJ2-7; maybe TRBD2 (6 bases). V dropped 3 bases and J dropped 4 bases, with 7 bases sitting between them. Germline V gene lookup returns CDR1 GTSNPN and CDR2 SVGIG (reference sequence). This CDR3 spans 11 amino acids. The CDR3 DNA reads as TGTGCCTGGAGCGGGGGATACGAGCAGTACTTC. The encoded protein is CAWSGGYEQYF.

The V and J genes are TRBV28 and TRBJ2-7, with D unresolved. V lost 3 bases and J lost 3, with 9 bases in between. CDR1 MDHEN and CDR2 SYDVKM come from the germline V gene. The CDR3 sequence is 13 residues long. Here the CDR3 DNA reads TGTGCCAGCAGTTTCCCACAGCTCTACGAGCAGTACTTC. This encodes CASSFPQLYEQYF.

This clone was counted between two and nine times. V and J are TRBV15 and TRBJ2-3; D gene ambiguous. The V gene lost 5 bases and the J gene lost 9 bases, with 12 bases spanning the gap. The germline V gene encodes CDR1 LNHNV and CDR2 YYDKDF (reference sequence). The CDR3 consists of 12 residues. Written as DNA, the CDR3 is TGTGCCACCAGCCCACTGAAGGACACGCAGTATTTT. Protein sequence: CATSPLKDTQYF.

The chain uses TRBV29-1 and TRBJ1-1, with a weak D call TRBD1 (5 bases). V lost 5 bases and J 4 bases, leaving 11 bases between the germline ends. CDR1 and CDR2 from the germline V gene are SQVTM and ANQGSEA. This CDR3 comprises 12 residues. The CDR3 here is CSVNRGITEAFF. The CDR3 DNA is TGCAGCGTTAACCGGGGGATCACTGAAGCTTTCTTT.

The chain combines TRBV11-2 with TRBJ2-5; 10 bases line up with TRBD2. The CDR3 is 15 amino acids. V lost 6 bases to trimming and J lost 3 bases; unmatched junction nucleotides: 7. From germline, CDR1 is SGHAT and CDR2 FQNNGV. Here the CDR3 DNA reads TGTGCCAGCAGGAGAGCGGGAGGGCCGGAAGAGACCCAGTACTTC. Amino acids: CASRRAGGPEETQYF.

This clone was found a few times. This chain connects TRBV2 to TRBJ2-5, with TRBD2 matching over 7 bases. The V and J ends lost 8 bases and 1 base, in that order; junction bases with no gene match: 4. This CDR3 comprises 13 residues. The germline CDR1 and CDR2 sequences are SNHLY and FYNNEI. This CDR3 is CASETSSQETQYF. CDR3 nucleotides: TGTGCCAGCGAGACTAGCAGCCAAGAGACCCAGTACTTC.

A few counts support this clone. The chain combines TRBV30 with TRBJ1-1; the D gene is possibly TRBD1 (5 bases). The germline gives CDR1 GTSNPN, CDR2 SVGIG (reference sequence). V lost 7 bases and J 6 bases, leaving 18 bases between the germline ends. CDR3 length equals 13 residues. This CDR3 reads CASRQWVSPEAFF. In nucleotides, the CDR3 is TGTGCCTCCCGACAGTGGGTGAGTCCTGAAGCTTTCTTT.

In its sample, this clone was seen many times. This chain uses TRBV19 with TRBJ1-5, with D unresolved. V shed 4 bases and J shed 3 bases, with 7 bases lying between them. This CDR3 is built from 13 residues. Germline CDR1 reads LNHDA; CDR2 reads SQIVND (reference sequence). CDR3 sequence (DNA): TGTGCCAGTAGTAAATCTTCCAATCAGCCCCAGCATTTT. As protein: CASSKSSNQPQHF. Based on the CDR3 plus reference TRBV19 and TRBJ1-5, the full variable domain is DGGITQSPKYLFRKEGQNVTLSCEQNLNHDAMYWYRQDPGQGLRLIYYSQIVNDFQKGDIAEGYSVSREKKESFPLTVTSAQKNPTAFYLCASSKSSNQPQHFGDGTRLSIL.

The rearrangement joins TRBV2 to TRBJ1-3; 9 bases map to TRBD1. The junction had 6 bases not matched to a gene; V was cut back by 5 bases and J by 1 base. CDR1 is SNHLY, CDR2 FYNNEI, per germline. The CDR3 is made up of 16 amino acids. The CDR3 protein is CASSPWTGVSGNTIYF. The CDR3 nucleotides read TGTGCCAGCAGTCCCTGGACAGGGGTATCTGGAAACACCATATATTTT.

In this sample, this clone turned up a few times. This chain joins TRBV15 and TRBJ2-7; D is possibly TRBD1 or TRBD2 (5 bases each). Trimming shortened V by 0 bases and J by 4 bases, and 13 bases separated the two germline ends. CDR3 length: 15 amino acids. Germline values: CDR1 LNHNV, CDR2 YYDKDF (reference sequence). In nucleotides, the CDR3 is TGTGCCACCAGCAGAGATCGGGGCTTCTGGTACGAGCAGTACTTC. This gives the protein CATSRDRGFWYEQYF.

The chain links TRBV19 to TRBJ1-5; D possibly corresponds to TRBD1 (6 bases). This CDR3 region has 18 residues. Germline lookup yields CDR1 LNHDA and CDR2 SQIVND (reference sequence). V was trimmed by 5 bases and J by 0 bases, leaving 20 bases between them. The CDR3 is CASSSRAGVGYSNQPQHF. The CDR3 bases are TGTGCCAGTAGTTCTCGGGCAGGGGTGGGGTATAGCAATCAGCCCCAGCATTTT.

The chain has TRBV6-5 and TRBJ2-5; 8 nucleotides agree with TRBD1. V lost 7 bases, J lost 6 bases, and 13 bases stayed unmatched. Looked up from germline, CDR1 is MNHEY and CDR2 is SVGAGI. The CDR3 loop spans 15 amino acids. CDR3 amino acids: CASTPRGQGVQTQYF. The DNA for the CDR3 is TGTGCCAGCACCCCCCGAGGACAGGGTGTACAGACCCAGTACTTC.

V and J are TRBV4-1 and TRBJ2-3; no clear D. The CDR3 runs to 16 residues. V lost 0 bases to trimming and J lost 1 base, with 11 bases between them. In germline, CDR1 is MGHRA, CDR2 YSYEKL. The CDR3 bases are TGCGCCAGCAGCCAAGATCCTCTATCCGGCACAGATACGCAGTATTTT. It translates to CASSQDPLSGTDTQYF.

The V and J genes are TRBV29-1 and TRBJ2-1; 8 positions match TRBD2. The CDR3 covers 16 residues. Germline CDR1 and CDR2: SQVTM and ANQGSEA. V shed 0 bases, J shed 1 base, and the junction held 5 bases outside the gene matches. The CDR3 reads CSVEEWTGGSYNEQFF. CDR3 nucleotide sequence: TGCAGCGTTGAAGAGTGGACGGGAGGGTCCTACAATGAGCAGTTCTTC.

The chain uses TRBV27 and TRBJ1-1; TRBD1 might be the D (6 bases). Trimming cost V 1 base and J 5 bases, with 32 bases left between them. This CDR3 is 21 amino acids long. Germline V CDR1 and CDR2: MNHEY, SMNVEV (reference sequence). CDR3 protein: CASSLYGSGGGPGQGRTEAFF. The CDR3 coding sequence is TGTGCCAGCAGTTTATACGGCTCGGGGGGAGGCCCTGGGCAGGGGAGAACTGAAGCTTTCTTT.

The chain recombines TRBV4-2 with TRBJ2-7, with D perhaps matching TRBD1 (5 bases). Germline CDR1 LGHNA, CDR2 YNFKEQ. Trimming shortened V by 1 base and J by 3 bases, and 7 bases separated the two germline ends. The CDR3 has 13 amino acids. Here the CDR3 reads CASSQVQDYEQYF. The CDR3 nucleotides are TGTGCCAGCAGCCAAGTACAGGACTACGAGCAGTACTTC.

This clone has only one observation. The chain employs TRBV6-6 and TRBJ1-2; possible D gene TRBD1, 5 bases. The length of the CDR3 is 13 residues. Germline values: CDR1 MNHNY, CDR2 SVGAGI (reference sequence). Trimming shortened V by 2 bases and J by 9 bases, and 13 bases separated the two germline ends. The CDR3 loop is CASSYNQGGSYTF. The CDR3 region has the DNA TGTGCCAGCAGTTACAACCAGGGTGGTAGCTACACCTTC.

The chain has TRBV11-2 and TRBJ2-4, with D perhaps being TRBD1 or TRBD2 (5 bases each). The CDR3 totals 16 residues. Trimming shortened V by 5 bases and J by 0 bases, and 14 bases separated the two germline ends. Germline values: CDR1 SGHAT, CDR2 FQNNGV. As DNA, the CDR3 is TGTGCCAGCAGCCCGGGGACCACCCTAGCCAAAAACATTCAGTACTTC. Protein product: CASSPGTTLAKNIQYF.

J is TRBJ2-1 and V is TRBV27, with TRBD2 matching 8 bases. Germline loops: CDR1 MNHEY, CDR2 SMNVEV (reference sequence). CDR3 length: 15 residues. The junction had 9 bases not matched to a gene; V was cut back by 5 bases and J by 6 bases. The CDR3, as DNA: TGTGCCAGCAGTGCGGGACTAGTGACCATCAATGAGCAGTTCTTC. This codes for CASSAGLVTINEQFF.

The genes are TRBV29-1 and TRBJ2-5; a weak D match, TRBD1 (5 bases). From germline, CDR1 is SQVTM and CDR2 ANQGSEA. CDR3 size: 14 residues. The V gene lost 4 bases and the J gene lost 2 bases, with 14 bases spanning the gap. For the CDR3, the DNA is TGCAGCGTTGGGCCGCGACAGTGGCAAGAGACCCAGTACTTC. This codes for CSVGPRQWQETQYF.

In DNA, the CDR3 is TGTGCCAGCATCCGACTAGCGGGAGCGATGGGTGAGCAGTTCTTC. Protein sequence: CASIRLAGAMGEQFF. The V call is TRBV6-5, the J call TRBJ2-1, with 12 bases that match TRBD2. The length of the CDR3 is 15 residues. Germline CDR1 and CDR2: MNHEY and SVGAGI. V shed 7 bases and J 9 bases; nucleotides not matched to a gene: 10.

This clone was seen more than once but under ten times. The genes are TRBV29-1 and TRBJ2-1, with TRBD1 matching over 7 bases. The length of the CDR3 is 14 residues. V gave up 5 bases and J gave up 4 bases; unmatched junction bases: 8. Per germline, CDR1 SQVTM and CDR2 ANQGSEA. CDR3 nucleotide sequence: TGCAGCGTTCCGGGACAGAGACCTTACAATGAGCAGTTCTTC. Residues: CSVPGQRPYNEQFF.